The 17 T cell receptor beta chains listed next were all sequenced from one sample in a study of shared clonotypes between healthy human individuals. Clones were read by immunoSEQ multiplex PCR, and TCRdb kept only the in-frame ones, dropping some. The table lists under 600,000 clones, 95% to 98% of them singletons. Naive CD8 cells lacked CD45RO and underwent positive selection for CCR7, leaving out terminally differentiated effector memory CD45RA+ cells. Sequencing input: naive CD8+ T cells sorted from blood. Receptors were obtained from a man aged 25 to 45 in good health.

This sequence joins TRBV5-6 and TRBJ2-7, with 8 nucleotides matching TRBD1. The germline CDR1 and CDR2 sequences are SGHDT and YYEEEE. The V and J ends lost 3 bases and 7 bases, in that order; junction bases with no gene match: 6. CDR3 length: 13 residues. This CDR3 reads CASSSGQGREQYF. CDR3 coding DNA: TGTGCCAGCAGCTCCGGACAGGGCCGGGAGCAGTACTTC.

The rearrangement joins TRBV9 to TRBJ2-6; D is uncertain. Germline loops: CDR1 SGDLS, CDR2 YYNGEE. The CDR3 covers 14 residues. The ends were cut back, 6 bases at V and 4 bases at J, with 11 bases in the middle. CDR3 residues: CASTPMGGANVLTF. Written as DNA, the CDR3 is TGTGCCAGCACCCCAATGGGAGGGGCCAACGTCCTGACTTTC. Together with reference TRBV9 and TRBJ2-6, the CDR3 gives the full variable domain: DSGVTQTPKHLITATGQRVTLRCSPRSGDLSVYWYQQSLDQGLQFLIQYYNGEERAKGNILERFSAQQFPDLHSELNLSSLELGDSALYFCASTPMGGANVLTFGAGSRLTVL.

This chain joins TRBV15 and TRBJ2-7; TRBD2 is a possible D gene (6 bases). CDR3 length: 15 residues. Germline CDR1 and CDR2: LNHNV and YYDKDF (reference sequence). Trimming stripped 3 bases from V and 4 bases from J, with 16 bases between. The CDR3 is CATSRSRENLYEQYF. CDR3 nucleotide sequence: TGTGCCACCAGCAGGAGCCGGGAGAACCTATACGAGCAGTACTTC. Looking up the rest from reference TRBV15 and TRBJ2-7 gives the full variable domain: DAMVIQNPRYQVTQFGKPVTLSCSQTLNHNVMYWYQQKSSQAPKLLFHYYDKDFNNEADTPDNFQSRRPNTSFCFLDIRSPGLGDTAMYLCATSRSRENLYEQYFGPGTRLTVT.

The CDR3 DNA follows: TGTGCCAGCAGCCCTCCTTGGACGGGAGCCTCACAAGAGACCCAGTACTTC. This sequence encodes CASSPPWTGASQETQYF. This rearrangement joins TRBV7-9 to TRBJ2-5; D may be TRBD2 (6 bases). The CDR3 covers 17 residues. CDR1 is SEHNR, CDR2 FQNEAQ, per germline (reference sequence). With 5 bases removed from V and 2 bases from J, the gap between germline ends came to 21 bases. The complete variable domain, with remaining parts taken from reference TRBV7-9 and TRBJ2-5, reads DTGVSQNPRHKITKRGQNVTFRCDPISEHNRLYWYRQTLGQGPEFLTYFQNEAQLEKSRLLSDRFSAERPKGSFSTLEIQRTEQGDSAMYLCASSPPWTGASQETQYFGPGTRLLVL.

The chain joins TRBV27 to TRBJ1-5, with D hard to call. Germline CDR1 reads MNHEY; CDR2 reads SMNVEV (reference sequence). This CDR3 comprises 15 residues. Trimming left V 5 bases short and J 3 bases short, with 14 bases between. CDR3 amino acids: CASSTYRAYNQPQHF. In nucleotides, the CDR3 is TGTGCCAGCAGTACCTACCGGGCCTACAATCAGCCCCAGCATTTT.

The V and J genes are TRBV5-6 and TRBJ2-5, with 12 bases identical to TRBD1. Germline V gene sequence: CDR1 SGHDT, CDR2 YYEEEE. After removal of 3 bases from V and 7 bases from J, the junction contained 4 bases not matched to a gene. The CDR3 sequence is 14 residues long. CDR3 amino acids: CASSYGTGGRTQYF. The CDR3 region has the DNA TGTGCCAGCAGCTACGGGACAGGGGGCCGGACCCAGTACTTC.

This chain connects TRBV5-1 to TRBJ1-1; no clear D gene. There are 14 residues in the CDR3. Germline values: CDR1 SGHRS, CDR2 YFSETQ. V was shortened by 3 bases and J by 11 bases, with 20 bases between the two germline ends. The CDR3 sequence is CASSSPDLGLEAFF. The DNA of the CDR3 is TGCGCCAGCAGCTCACCCGATCTTGGACTCGAGGCTTTCTTT.

This clone came up once. The CDR3 DNA reads TGTGCCAGTAGTATAATCGGTAGCCACGAGCAGTACTTC. This encodes CASSIIGSHEQYF. V and J are TRBV19 and TRBJ2-7; D uncertain. The CDR3 length is 13 residues. The V end was cut by 2 bases, the J end by 5 bases, with 10 bases between. Looked up from germline, CDR1 is LNHDA and CDR2 is SQIVND (reference sequence).

This clone was seen just once. The chain combines TRBV5-5 with TRBJ2-7, with TRBD1 identical over 8 bases. Trimming took 2 bases from V and 0 from J; bases not matched to a gene: 4. The CDR3 contains 15 residues. The germline gives CDR1 SGHKS, CDR2 YYEKEE (reference sequence). The CDR3 protein is CASSFRQGSSYEQYF. The DNA for the CDR3 is TGTGCCAGCAGCTTTAGACAGGGGTCCTCCTACGAGCAGTACTTC.

The CDR3 coding sequence is TGTGCCAGCAGTTTATCTTTCGGGTCCTTCCAAGAGACCCAGTACTTC. Protein product: CASSLSFGSFQETQYF. V is TRBV27 and J is TRBJ2-5; no definite D call. V was pared by 0 bases and J by 1 base, with 12 bases between. The CDR3 is 16 residues long. Per the germline V gene, CDR1 is MNHEY and CDR2 is SMNVEV (reference sequence).

V usage is TRBV11-3 and J usage is TRBJ2-2, with 9 bases aligning to TRBD1. The CDR3 runs 14 residues. Germline V gene lookup returns CDR1 SGHNT and CDR2 YENEEA. V dropped 5 bases and J dropped 8; count of bases not matched to a gene: 6. In DNA, the CDR3 is TGTGCCAGCAGCGACAGACAGGGGGTTGGGGAGCTGTTTTTT. It is translated as CASSDRQGVGELFF.

This chain links TRBV5-6 with TRBJ1-2, with 8 nucleotides matching TRBD1. Germline trimming cut 4 bases from V and 5 bases from J; bases unmatched to any gene: 7. Looked up from germline, CDR1 is SGHDT and CDR2 is YYEEEE. The CDR3 runs to 14 residues. CDR3 in amino acids: CASSRTGTRYGYTF. In nucleotides, the CDR3 is TGTGCCAGCAGCAGGACAGGGACGAGGTATGGCTACACCTTC.

This chain uses TRBV14 with TRBJ2-1; TRBD2 agrees at 7 bases. CDR1 SGHDN and CDR2 FVKESK come from the germline V gene. With V trimmed by 6 bases and J by 4 bases, 9 bases remained unmatched. CDR3 size: 15 residues. In DNA, the CDR3 is TGTGCCAGCAGGCCCACTAGCGCAAGTTACAATGAGCAGTTCTTC. Translating gives CASRPTSASYNEQFF. Full variable domain (outside the CDR3, taken from reference TRBV14 and TRBJ2-1): EAGVTQFPSHSVIEKGQTVTLRCDPISGHDNLYWYRRVMGKEIKFLLHFVKESKQDESGMPNNRFLAERTGGTYSTLKVQPAELEDSGVYFCASRPTSASYNEQFFGPGTRLTVL.

V usage is TRBV18 and J usage is TRBJ2-7; D is tentatively TRBD1 or TRBD2 (5 bases each). V shed 6 bases and J shed 2 bases, with 11 bases lying between them. This CDR3 has 13 amino acids. The germline V gene has CDR1 KGHSH and CDR2 LQKENI. The CDR3 spells CASSVGATYEQYF. As DNA, the CDR3 is TGTGCCAGCTCGGTCGGGGCGACCTACGAGCAGTACTTC.

This clone was observed once. This chain joins TRBV28 and TRBJ2-1, with 8 bases lining up with TRBD2. Unmatched junction bases numbered 7, after V lost 3 bases and J lost 0 bases. The CDR3 covers 17 residues. The germline CDR1 and CDR2 sequences are MDHEN and SYDVKM. The CDR3 bases are TGTGCCAGCAGTTTCCGACTAGCGTCCAGCTCCTACAATGAGCAGTTCTTC. It specifies CASSFRLASSSYNEQFF.

This clone was found once. This chain joins TRBV4-1 and TRBJ2-7, with D perhaps TRBD1 or TRBD2 (6 bases each). Germline V gene data show CDR1 as MGHRA and CDR2 as YSYEKL. This CDR3 contains 15 residues. Trimming removed 1 base from V and 3 bases from J, with 13 bases in between. CDR3 sequence (DNA): TGCGCCAGCAGCCAAGCATCAGAGGGGGGCTACGAGCAGTACTTC. This translates into CASSQASEGGYEQYF.

For this clone: The identical CDR3 is also encoded by other nucleotide sequences in the sample. The chain is built from TRBV7-9 and TRBJ2-1; D not certain. The CDR3 has 14 residues. V lost 3 bases to trimming and J lost 4 bases, with 10 bases between them. The germline CDR1 and CDR2 sequences are SEHNR and FQNEAQ (reference sequence). CDR3 protein: CASSLADSYNEQFF. CDR3 sequence (DNA): TGTGCCAGCAGCTTGGCGGATTCATACAATGAGCAGTTCTTC.